Below are 15 T cell receptor beta chains sequenced from a single sample in a study of blood T cell repertoires in COVID-19. This table comes from immunoSEQ multiplex PCR, and its TCRdb copy is limited to in-frame clones, with some not included. This table has 100,000 to 120,000 clones, around 74% appearing once. The sample comprised peripheral blood. The receptors shown here come from a woman in her sixties or seventies with acute or convalescent COVID-19.

The rearrangement links TRBV7-9 to TRBJ2-2; D ambiguous. The CDR3 is 14 residues long. With 2 bases removed from V and 3 bases from J, the gap between germline ends came to 7 bases. Germline assignment: CDR1 SEHNR and CDR2 FQNEAQ (reference sequence). In DNA, the CDR3 is TGTGCCAGCAGCTTACTACGGGACACCGGGGAGCTGTTTTTT. This encodes CASSLLRDTGELFF.

The J gene is TRBJ1-5, the V gene TRBV19; D remains unclear. The CDR3 sequence is 13 residues long. Trimming shortened V by 5 bases and J by 5 bases, and 10 bases separated the two germline ends. The germline gives CDR1 LNHDA, CDR2 SQIVND (reference sequence). This CDR3 reads CASSATQDQPQHF. As DNA, the CDR3 is TGTGCCAGTAGTGCCACACAAGATCAGCCCCAGCATTTT.

In this sample, this clone turned up a few times. V usage is TRBV3-1 (or the pseudogene TRBV3-2) and J usage is TRBJ2-5, with TRBD2 matching over 7 bases. The CDR3 totals 15 residues. Germline loops: CDR1 LGHDT, CDR2 YNNKEL (reference sequence). The V and J ends lost 4 bases and 0 bases, in that order; junction bases with no gene match: 5. The CDR3 DNA sequence: TGTGCCAGCAGCCCGGGGGGAGCGTACCAAGAGACCCAGTACTTC. It yields the protein CASSPGGAYQETQYF.

V gene TRBV3-1 (or the pseudogene TRBV3-2) combines with J gene TRBJ1-4; a weak D match, TRBD1 (5 bases). CDR1 is LGHDT, CDR2 YNNKEL, per germline (reference sequence). The length of the CDR3 is 13 residues. V lost 1 base to trimming and J lost 7 bases, with 7 bases between them. The CDR3 here is CASSQAGSEKLFF. CDR3 bases: TGTGCCAGCAGCCAAGCAGGGTCTGAAAAACTGTTTTTT.

The chain is built from TRBV6-2 or TRBV6-3 and TRBJ1-1, with 7 bases that match TRBD1. CDR1 and CDR2 (germline): MNHEY, SVGEGT. This CDR3 spans 15 amino acids. With 2 bases clipped from V and 4 bases from J, the junction kept 7 bases outside the gene matches. CDR3 DNA sequence: TGTGCCAGCAGTTACGGGGCACAGGGGAGCACTGAAGCTTTCTTT. The encoded protein is CASSYGAQGSTEAFF.

The chain uses TRBV24-1 and TRBJ1-2; the match to TRBD1 covers 7 bases. The CDR3 sequence is 14 residues long. Germline V gene lookup returns CDR1 KGHDR and CDR2 SFDVKD. The V gene end was trimmed by 0 bases and the J gene end by 6 bases; junction bases not matched to a gene: 3. The CDR3 DNA is TGTGCCACCAGTGATTTGGACAGGGCCCATGGCTACACCTTC. As protein: CATSDLDRAHGYTF.

The V call is TRBV27, the J call TRBJ1-5; possible D gene TRBD1, 5 bases. Germline CDR1 is MNHEY and CDR2 is SMNVEV (reference sequence). Trimming took off 2 bases at V and 1 base at J, with 9 bases between the two ends. CDR3 length: 15 residues. The CDR3 spells CASSLQGASNQPQHF. CDR3 coding DNA: TGTGCCAGCAGTTTACAGGGTGCCAGCAATCAGCCCCAGCATTTT.

The rearrangement links TRBV7-5 to TRBJ1-2; whether TRBD1, the table's D call, matches the DNA was not checked. TRBV7-5 is labeled a pseudogene. This CDR3 has 14 amino acids. CDR3 nucleotide sequence: TGTGCCAGAAGCAGACAAGGTTCTAACTATGGCTACACCTTC. It encodes CARSRQGSNYGYTF.

The chain uses TRBV29-1 and TRBJ2-3; TRBD1 matches 8 bases. CDR1 is SQVTM, CDR2 ANQGSEA, per germline. The ends lost 8 bases at V and 5 bases at J; junction bases unmatched: 9. The CDR3 totals 13 residues. DNA of the CDR3: TGCAGCTCCAACGGACAGGGCAAAGATACGCAGTATTTT. It specifies CSSNGQGKDTQYF.

The rearrangement links TRBV18 to TRBJ1-3; the D gene is possibly TRBD1 (6 bases). Germline CDR1 is KGHSH and CDR2 is LQKENI. There are 16 residues in the CDR3. Trimming cost V 3 bases and J 1 base, with 13 bases left between them. In DNA, the CDR3 is TGTGCCAGCTCACCCCGAACAGGGAAGTCTGGAAACACCATATATTTT. This codes for CASSPRTGKSGNTIYF.

The chain carries TRBV20-1 and TRBJ2-5; 7 nucleotides match TRBD1. Germline V lookup: CDR1 DFQATT, CDR2 SNEGSKA (reference sequence). Trimming removed 3 bases from V and 4 bases from J; junction bases left unmatched: 2. The CDR3 runs to 12 residues. Written as DNA, the CDR3 is TGCAGTGCTAGTCCAGGGGGAGAGACCCAGTACTTC. Protein: CSASPGGETQYF.

This clone occurred once. J is TRBJ2-2 and V is TRBV4-3; the D is unclear. The CDR3 extends over 17 amino acids. Germline loops: CDR1 LGHNA, CDR2 YSLEER. V dropped 0 bases and J dropped 6 bases, with 17 bases sitting between them. The CDR3, as DNA: TGCGCCAGCAGCCAAGATCGAGTACTCGCATATTCCGGGGAGCTGTTTTTT. Its translation: CASSQDRVLAYSGELFF.

The chain recombines TRBV27 with TRBJ2-3, with 10 bases matching TRBD2. The CDR3 extends over 18 amino acids. The V gene end was trimmed by 2 bases and the J gene end by 0 bases; junction bases not matched to a gene: 8. The germline V gene has CDR1 MNHEY and CDR2 SMNVEV (reference sequence). As DNA, the CDR3 is TGTGCCAGCAGTTTAATCGCTAGCGGGGGTGCTAGCACAGATACGCAGTATTTT. Its protein is CASSLIASGGASTDTQYF.

The rearrangement uses TRBV9 and TRBJ2-5, with 8 nucleotides matching TRBD2. The length of the CDR3 is 17 residues. Germline trimming cut 3 bases from V and 5 bases from J; bases unmatched to any gene: 15. The V gene's germline CDR1 is SGDLS and CDR2 YYNGEE. CDR3 nucleotide sequence: TGTGCCAGCAGCGGACCAACGGGGGGGATGAGTGGGGAGACCCAGTACTTC. Amino acid sequence: CASSGPTGGMSGETQYF.

This clone showed up just a few times. The V and J genes are TRBV6-2 or TRBV6-3 and TRBJ2-7, with TRBD1 matching over 8 bases. Germline V lookup: CDR1 MNHEY, CDR2 SVGEGT. J lost 2 bases, V lost 6 bases, and 9 bases had no gene match. The CDR3 is made up of 15 amino acids. The CDR3 reads CASSPIRDRPYEQYF. The CDR3 DNA follows: TGTGCCAGCAGCCCGATCCGGGACAGGCCCTACGAGCAGTACTTC.